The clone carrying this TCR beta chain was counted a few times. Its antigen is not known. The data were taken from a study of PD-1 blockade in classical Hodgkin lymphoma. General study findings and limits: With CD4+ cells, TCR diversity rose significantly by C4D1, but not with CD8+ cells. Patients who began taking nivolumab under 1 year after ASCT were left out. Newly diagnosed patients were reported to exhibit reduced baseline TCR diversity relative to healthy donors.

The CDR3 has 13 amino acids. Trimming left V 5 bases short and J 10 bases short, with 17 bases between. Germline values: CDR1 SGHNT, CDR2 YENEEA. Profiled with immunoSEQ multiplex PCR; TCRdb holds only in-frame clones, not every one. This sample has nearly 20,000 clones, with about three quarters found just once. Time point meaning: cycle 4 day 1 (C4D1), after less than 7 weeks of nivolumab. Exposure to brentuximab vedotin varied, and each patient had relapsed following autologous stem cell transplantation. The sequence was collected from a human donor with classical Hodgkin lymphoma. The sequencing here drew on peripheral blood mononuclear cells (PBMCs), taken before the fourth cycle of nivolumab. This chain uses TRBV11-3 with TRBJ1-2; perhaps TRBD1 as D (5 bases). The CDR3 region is CASSDRDPGLYTF. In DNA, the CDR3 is TGTGCCAGCAGCGACCGGGACCCTGGTCTCTACACCTTC.